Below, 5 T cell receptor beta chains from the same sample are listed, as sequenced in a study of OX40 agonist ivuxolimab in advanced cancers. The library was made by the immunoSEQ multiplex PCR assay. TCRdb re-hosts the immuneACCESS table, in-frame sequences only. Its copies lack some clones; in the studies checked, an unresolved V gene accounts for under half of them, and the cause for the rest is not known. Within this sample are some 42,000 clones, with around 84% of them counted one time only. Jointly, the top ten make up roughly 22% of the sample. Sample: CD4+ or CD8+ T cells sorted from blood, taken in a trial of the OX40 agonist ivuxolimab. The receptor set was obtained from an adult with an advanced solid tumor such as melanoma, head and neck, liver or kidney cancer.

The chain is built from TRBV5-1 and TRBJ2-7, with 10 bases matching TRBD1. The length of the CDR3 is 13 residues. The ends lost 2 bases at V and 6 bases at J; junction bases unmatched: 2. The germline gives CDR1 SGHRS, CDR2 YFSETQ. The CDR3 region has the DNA TGCGCCAGCAGCTTCGGACAGGGGGTCGAGCAGTACTTC. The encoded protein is CASSFGQGVEQYF.

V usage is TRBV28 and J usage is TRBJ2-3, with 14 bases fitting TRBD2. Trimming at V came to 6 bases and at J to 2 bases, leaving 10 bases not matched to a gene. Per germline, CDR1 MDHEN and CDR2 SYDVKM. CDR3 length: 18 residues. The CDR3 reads CASSGLAGGPLPTDTQYF. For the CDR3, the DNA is TGTGCCAGCAGCGGACTAGCGGGGGGCCCTCTCCCCACAGATACGCAGTATTTT. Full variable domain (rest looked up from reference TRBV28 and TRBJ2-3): DVKVTQSSRYLVKRTGEKVFLECVQDMDHENMFWYRQDPGLGLRLIYFSYDVKMKEKGDIPEGYSVSREKKERFSLILESASTNQTSMYLCASSGLAGGPLPTDTQYFGPGTRLTVL.

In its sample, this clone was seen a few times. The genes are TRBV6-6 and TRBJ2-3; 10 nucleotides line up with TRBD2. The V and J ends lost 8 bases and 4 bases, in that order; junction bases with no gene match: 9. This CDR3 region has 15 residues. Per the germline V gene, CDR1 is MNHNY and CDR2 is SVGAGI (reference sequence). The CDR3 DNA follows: TGTGCCAGCTTCCGAGGGACTAGCGCCTCAGATACGCAGTATTTT. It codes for CASFRGTSASDTQYF.

CDR3 protein: CASSEAVTNTIYF. CDR3 nucleotide sequence: TGTGCCAGCAGTGAAGCCGTCACAAACACCATATATTTT. The chain couples TRBV6-1 to TRBJ1-3, with D uncertain. The CDR3 extends over 13 amino acids. V was clipped by 0 bases and J by 6 bases, with 6 bases between them. The germline gives CDR1 MNHNS, CDR2 SASEGT.

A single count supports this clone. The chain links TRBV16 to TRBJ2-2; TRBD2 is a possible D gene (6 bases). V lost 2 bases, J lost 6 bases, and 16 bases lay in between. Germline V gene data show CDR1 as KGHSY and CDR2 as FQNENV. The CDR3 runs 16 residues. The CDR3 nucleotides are TGTGCCAGCAGCCAAATCCGGGAGAGTCCCCCCGGGGAGCTGTTTTTT. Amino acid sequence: CASSQIRESPPGELFF.